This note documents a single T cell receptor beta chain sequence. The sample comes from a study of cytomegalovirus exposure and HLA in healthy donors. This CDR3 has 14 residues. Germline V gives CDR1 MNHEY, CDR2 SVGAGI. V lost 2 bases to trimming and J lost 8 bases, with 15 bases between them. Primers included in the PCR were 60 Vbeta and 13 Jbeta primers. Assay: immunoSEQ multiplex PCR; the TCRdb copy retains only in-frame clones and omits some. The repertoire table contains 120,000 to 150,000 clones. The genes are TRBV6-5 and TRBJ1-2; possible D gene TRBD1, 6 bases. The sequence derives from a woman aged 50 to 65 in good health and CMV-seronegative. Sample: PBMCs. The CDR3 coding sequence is TGTGCCAGCAGTTACACCCAGGGACAAAACGGCTACACCTTC. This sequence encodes CASSYTQGQNGYTF.